This TCR beta chain derives from a study of T-cell reconstitution after alpha-beta-depleted transplantation in children. Study-level points and caveats: At day 60, the high TCRbeta diversity found in some patients originated from recipient T cells and thymic progenitors that had survived. At around two months after transplant, the alpha-beta T cells were reportedly derived from several hundred expanded clones that came from non-depleted graft cells. A year post-transplant, T-cell counts and diversity derived mostly from newly produced T cells.

The authors prepared the TCRbeta library with unique molecular identifiers. TCRdb reprocessed the PCR reads with MiXCR, giving one entry per CDR3 protein. The repertoire has 450,000 to 550,000 distinct CDR3 sequences, over 10% of them found once; the top ten carry 11% to 15%. The V end lost 0 bases, the J end lost 10 bases, and 7 bases lay between the germline ends. Looked up from germline, CDR1 is DFQATT and CDR2 is SNEGSKA (reference sequence). CDR3 length: 11 residues. In regard to this clonotype: Its specificity is not known.

This TCR came from a female patient between 2 and 15 years old who had a stem cell transplant for aplastic anemia, so the T cells may come from the graft donor. This specimen was PBMCs, mostly from graft donor cells, taken 180 days after TCRalphabeta/CD19-depleted stem cell transplant. The chain uses TRBV20-1 and TRBJ2-1; D gene ambiguous. CDR3 coding DNA: TGCAGTGCTAGAGATCCACCGGAGCAGTTCTTC. Its translation: CSARDPPEQFF.